Listed here are 21 T cell receptor beta chains from one sample, sequenced in a study of cytomegalovirus exposure and HLA in healthy donors. Some clones are missing from TCRdb's copy, which holds only in-frame ones; the method was immunoSEQ multiplex PCR. This table has 250,000 to 350,000 clones, approximately 90% appearing once. Sequenced material: PBMCs. The receptors derive from a woman aged 18-29 years in good health and CMV-seronegative.

The J gene is TRBJ2-2, the V gene TRBV4-3; 11 nucleotides line up with TRBD2. Germline V CDR1 and CDR2: LGHNA, YSLEER. Trimming removed 0 bases from V and 7 bases from J; junction bases left unmatched: 13. The CDR3 runs 19 residues. DNA of the CDR3: TGCGCCAGCAGCCAAGATCCCTTAGCGGGAGGGTTCTGGGGCGGGGAGCTGTTTTTT. Its translation: CASSQDPLAGGFWGGELFF.

The J gene is TRBJ2-7, the V gene TRBV7-9; tentative D call: TRBD2 (6 bases). Between the trimmed V and J ends, which lost 4 bases and 7 bases, there was a span of 8 bases. The CDR3 is 11 residues long. The germline V gene encodes CDR1 SEHNR and CDR2 FQNEAQ (reference sequence). CDR3 in amino acids: CASSSAGEQYF. The CDR3 nucleotides are TGTGCCAGCAGCTCGGCGGGGGAGCAGTACTTC.

The rearrangement links TRBV25-1 to TRBJ2-1, with D possibly matching TRBD2 (6 bases). There are 12 residues in the CDR3. Germline lookup yields CDR1 MGHDK and CDR2 SYGVNS. V was clipped by 5 bases and J by 7 bases, with 9 bases between them. CDR3 DNA: TGTGCCAGCAGTCACAGCGGGAATGAGCAGTTCTTC. Translation: CASSHSGNEQFF.

The gene calls are TRBV29-1 and TRBJ1-1; 10 positions agree with TRBD1. The CDR3 runs to 14 residues. Germline V gene lookup returns CDR1 SQVTM and CDR2 ANQGSEA. The trim removed 6 bases at V and 3 bases at J, leaving 7 bases unmatched. The CDR3 DNA reads TGCAGCGTAAGACAGGGGGCATGGGACACTGAAGCTTTCTTT. Translating it yields CSVRQGAWDTEAFF.

The V gene is TRBV30, the J gene TRBJ1-1, with TRBD1 matching 8 bases. This CDR3 comprises 13 residues. CDR1 is GTSNPN and CDR2 is SVGIG in the germline V gene (reference sequence). After removal of 3 bases from V and 4 bases from J, the junction contained 4 bases not matched to a gene. CDR3: CAWSRGQGTEAFF. The CDR3 coding sequence is TGTGCCTGGAGCCGCGGACAGGGCACTGAAGCTTTCTTT.

This chain links TRBV28 with TRBJ2-7, with D possibly TRBD1 on 6 matching bases. V lost 7 bases and J lost 0, with 10 bases in between. The CDR3 spans 13 residues. The germline CDR1 and CDR2 sequences are MDHEN and SYDVKM. The chain's CDR3 is CASTGHGSYEQYF. The CDR3 nucleotides are TGTGCCAGCACGGGACACGGCTCCTACGAGCAGTACTTC.

The genes are TRBV7-8 and TRBJ2-7; 11 nucleotides line up with TRBD2. The CDR3 consists of 15 residues. V shed 2 bases, J shed 4 bases, and the junction held 4 bases outside the gene matches. The V gene's germline CDR1 is SGHVS and CDR2 FQNEAQ. The CDR3 sequence is CASSLRLAGSYEQYF. The DNA for the CDR3 is TGTGCCAGCAGCTTAAGACTAGCGGGGTCTTACGAGCAGTACTTC.

This clone has just a few counts. The rearrangement joins TRBV20-1 to TRBJ2-7, with D possibly TRBD1 on 5 matching bases. Trimming cost V 6 bases and J 2 bases, with 8 bases left between them. This CDR3 spans 11 amino acids. The V gene's germline CDR1 is DFQATT and CDR2 SNEGSKA (reference sequence). CDR3 coding DNA: TGCAGTGCGTACAGGACCTACGAGCAGTACTTC. Amino acid sequence: CSAYRTYEQYF.

The chain joins TRBV5-1 to TRBJ1-1; 9 nucleotides line up with TRBD1. After removal of 4 bases from V and 3 bases from J, the junction contained 4 bases not matched to a gene. There are 14 residues in the CDR3. Germline CDR1 and CDR2: SGHRS and YFSETQ. The CDR3 spells CASSGTGGHTEAFF. The CDR3, as DNA: TGCGCCAGCAGCGGTACAGGGGGCCACACTGAAGCTTTCTTT.

This clone appeared a single time. The V call is TRBV6-6, the J call TRBJ2-7; D remains ambiguous. The germline CDR1 and CDR2 sequences are MNHNY and SVGAGI (reference sequence). The CDR3 has 15 amino acids. Deletions cut 7 bases from V and 0 bases from J, with 16 bases between. CDR3 amino acids: CASTSQHLGSYEQYF. The CDR3 region has the DNA TGTGCCAGCACCTCCCAACATCTAGGCTCCTACGAGCAGTACTTC.

The rearrangement joins TRBV7-2 to TRBJ2-3, with D maybe TRBD1 (5 bases). Trimming shortened V by 1 base and J by 3 bases, and 8 bases separated the two germline ends. There are 14 residues in the CDR3. In germline, CDR1 is SGHTA, CDR2 FQGNSA. The CDR3 region has the DNA TGTGCCAGCAGCTTAGGGTCAGGGACAGATACGCAGTATTTT. It specifies CASSLGSGTDTQYF.

This chain uses TRBV6-4 with TRBJ2-7; a possible D gene is TRBD2 (5 bases). Trimming took off 2 bases at V and 6 bases at J, with 14 bases between the two ends. Germline CDR1 is MRHNA and CDR2 is SNTAGT. CDR3 length: 14 residues. The CDR3 coding sequence is TGTGCCAGCAGTGACCAGGAGGTAACGGGCGAGCAGTACTTC. Translating gives CASSDQEVTGEQYF.

This clone was seen ten or more times. The V gene is TRBV4-2, the J gene TRBJ1-2; the D gene is possibly TRBD1 (5 bases). Germline-derived CDR1 and CDR2 are LGHNA and YNFKEQ. This CDR3 has 16 residues. Trimming took 2 bases from V and 2 from J, leaving 15 bases between them. In nucleotides, the CDR3 is TGTGCCAGCAGCCAACCCGGAGGGACTCAGAACTATGGCTACACCTTC. Translation gives CASSQPGGTQNYGYTF.

The J gene is TRBJ2-7, the V gene TRBV6-5; D is possibly TRBD2 (6 bases). CDR1 MNHEY and CDR2 SVGAGI come from the germline V gene. Trimming removed 8 bases from V and 1 base from J, with 15 bases in between. CDR3 size: 14 residues. The CDR3 bases are TGTGCCAGCCGGTCGAGCGGGCGATCCTACGAGCAGTACTTC. Translated, it gives CASRSSGRSYEQYF.

As for this clone: A read error may account for a junction end that differs from germline. The rearrangement links TRBV27 to TRBJ2-6, with a tentative D call TRBD2 (6 bases). CDR1 is MNHEY and CDR2 is SMNVEV in the germline V gene (reference sequence). The CDR3 runs 15 residues. This CDR3 is CASRPPGDPATVLTF. CDR3 sequence (DNA): TGTGCCAGCAGACCGCCGGGGGATCCCGCCACCGTCCTGACTTTC.

The chain employs TRBV6-1 and TRBJ2-5, with 9 positions matching TRBD1. CDR3 size: 14 residues. CDR1 and CDR2 (germline): MNHNS, SASEGT. With 8 bases clipped from V and 5 bases from J, the junction kept 9 bases outside the gene matches. For the CDR3, the DNA is TGTGCCAGCCCGGGACAGGGTTGGGAGGAGACCCAGTACTTC. Protein product: CASPGQGWEETQYF.

V usage is TRBV9 and J usage is TRBJ1-2, with 11 bases lining up with TRBD1. With 6 bases clipped from V and 4 bases from J, the junction kept 11 bases outside the gene matches. Germline assignment: CDR1 SGDLS and CDR2 YYNGEE. The CDR3 loop spans 16 amino acids. CDR3 region: CASTPGQGGIGYGYTF. For the CDR3, the DNA is TGTGCCAGCACCCCGGGACAGGGGGGTATTGGCTATGGCTACACCTTC.

V gene TRBV13 combines with J gene TRBJ2-3; D might be TRBD2 (5 bases). Germline lookup yields CDR1 PRHDT and CDR2 FYEKMQ (reference sequence). This CDR3 is built from 17 residues. With 5 bases removed from V and 5 bases from J, the gap between germline ends came to 23 bases. The CDR3 sequence is CASSHRLNLPRGDTQYF. DNA for the CDR3: TGTGCCAGCAGCCACCGACTTAACCTACCCCGGGGAGATACGCAGTATTTT.

The V and J genes are TRBV2 and TRBJ2-2; D perhaps matches TRBD1 (5 bases). Germline CDR1 and CDR2: SNHLY and FYNNEI. The ends were cut back, 6 bases at V and 6 bases at J, with 8 bases in the middle. This CDR3 spans 12 amino acids. The CDR3 sequence: CASSVGAGELFF. DNA for the CDR3: TGTGCCAGCAGCGTAGGGGCCGGGGAGCTGTTTTTT.

V and J are TRBV6-6 and TRBJ2-7, with D uncertain. Germline CDR1 and CDR2: MNHNY and SVGAGI (reference sequence). V was trimmed by 0 bases and J by 4 bases, leaving 7 bases between them. The CDR3 sequence is 13 residues long. The CDR3 region is CASSYSQEYEQYF. The DNA of the CDR3 is TGTGCCAGCAGTTACTCCCAGGAATACGAGCAGTACTTC.

The V call is TRBV5-4, the J call TRBJ2-1; the match to TRBD1 covers 7 bases. This CDR3 has 16 amino acids. Germline trimming cut 5 bases from V and 0 bases from J; bases unmatched to any gene: 8. Germline CDR1 and CDR2: SGHNT and YYREEE (reference sequence). This CDR3 is CASRGADRSSYNEQFF. Written as DNA, the CDR3 is TGTGCCAGCAGGGGGGCGGACAGGAGCTCCTACAATGAGCAGTTCTTC.